These 9 T cell receptor beta chains were all obtained from the same sample, sequenced in a study of T cells after yellow fever vaccination. TCRdb re-derived calls from the 5' RACE reads in MiXCR, one entry per CDR3 protein. The table shows about 320,000 distinct CDR3 sequences, with approximately 12% occurring only once. Here the sequenced sample was CD4+ T cells sorted from PBMCs, taken 45 days after the yellow fever booster vaccination. The receptor set was obtained from a young man who received the YFV17D yellow fever vaccine.

This clonotype occurred a few times. The rearrangement links TRBV10-3 to TRBJ2-6; D gene unclear. The CDR3 sequence is 14 residues long. V was trimmed by 7 bases and J by 1 base, leaving 8 bases between them. Germline values: CDR1 ENHRY, CDR2 SYGVKD. In DNA form, the CDR3 reads TGTGCCATCAACGAACAGTCTGGGGCCAACGTCCTGACTTTC. Amino acid sequence: CAINEQSGANVLTF.

The chain joins TRBV6-6 to TRBJ2-5; the D is unclear. Trimming took 5 bases from V and 2 from J, leaving 15 bases between them. From germline, CDR1 is MNHNY and CDR2 SVGAGI (reference sequence). CDR3 length: 15 amino acids. The CDR3 DNA follows: TGTGCCAGCAGTCCGGCCCGTTGGGGACAAGAGACCCAGTACTTC. Encoded protein: CASSPARWGQETQYF.

This rearrangement joins TRBV18 to TRBJ1-3; D is ambiguous. The germline V gene encodes CDR1 KGHSH and CDR2 LQKENI. The CDR3 spans 14 residues. Trimming stripped 3 bases from V and 8 bases from J, with 14 bases between. CDR3 residues: CASSPIQAEDTIYF. CDR3 bases: TGTGCCAGCTCACCTATCCAAGCAGAGGACACCATATATTTT.

The gene calls are TRBV7-2 and TRBJ1-1; TRBD1 is a possible D gene (6 bases). Germline V gene lookup returns CDR1 SGHTA and CDR2 FQGNSA. CDR3 length: 20 amino acids. V lost 3 bases and J lost 5, with 31 bases in between. The CDR3 DNA sequence: TGTGCCAGCAGCTTGGCCTCGACAGGAAGGGAGGGTCTGGGTTCGACTGAAGCTTTCTTT. Its translation is CASSLASTGREGLGSTEAFF.

This clonotype has a count of ten or more. J is TRBJ1-2 and V is TRBV6-1; D uncertain. The germline V gene has CDR1 MNHNS and CDR2 SASEGT. This CDR3 has 12 residues. V dropped 3 bases and J dropped 5 bases, with 7 bases sitting between them. The CDR3, as DNA: TGTGCCAGCAGTGATGGAGGGTATGGCTACACCTTC. Residues: CASSDGGYGYTF.

This clonotype was detected many times. This rearrangement joins TRBV18 to TRBJ2-1; 7 nucleotides align to TRBD1. V dropped 6 bases and J dropped 8; count of bases not matched to a gene: 4. This CDR3 has 12 amino acids. Germline lookup yields CDR1 KGHSH and CDR2 LQKENI. Here the CDR3 reads CASSPDRDEQFF. As DNA, the CDR3 is TGTGCCAGCTCGCCAGACAGGGATGAGCAGTTCTTC.

This clonotype was counted a few times. This chain joins TRBV7-9 and TRBJ2-1; TRBD1 might be the D (7 bases). The CDR3 totals 14 residues. Germline values: CDR1 SEHNR, CDR2 FQNEAQ (reference sequence). V was shortened by 6 bases and J by 5 bases, with 14 bases between the two germline ends. The CDR3, as DNA: TGTGCCAGCAGACGCACAGGGGAGGACAATGAGCAGTTCTTC. Translation: CASRRTGEDNEQFF.

This clonotype came up once. The J gene is TRBJ2-5, the V gene TRBV18, with D tentatively TRBD1 or TRBD2 (5 bases each). Germline V gene data show CDR1 as KGHSH and CDR2 as LQKENI. CDR3 size: 15 residues. Trimming took 3 bases from V and 1 from J, leaving 12 bases between them. The CDR3 DNA reads TGTGCCAGCTCACCCCAGCAGGGACCCCAAGAGACCCAGTACTTC. The encoded protein is CASSPQQGPQETQYF.

This clonotype has just a few counts. This CDR3 is CASSPRTSGGANTGELFF. Written as DNA, the CDR3 is TGTGCCAGCAGCCCCAGGACTAGCGGGGGGGCGAACACCGGGGAGCTGTTTTTT. The rearrangement uses TRBV7-2 and TRBJ2-2, with TRBD2 identical over 15 bases. Germline V gene lookup returns CDR1 SGHTA and CDR2 FQGNSA. The ends lost 5 bases at V and 0 bases at J; junction bases unmatched: 4. The CDR3 loop spans 18 amino acids.